These T cell receptor beta chains were read from a single sample in a study of a mutant IDH1 vaccine in newly diagnosed glioma. Only in-frame clones appear in the TCRdb table, and some are missing; sequencing was by immunoSEQ multiplex PCR. The repertoire holds 65,000 to 70,000 clones, with 80% to 90% as singletons. Material: PBMCs, obtained from a glioma patient treated with radiotherapy, temozolomide or both. These receptors were collected from a young man with glioma. CDR3s include the opening cysteine and the closing phenylalanine or tryptophan. D genes are given only for firm matches. Clone size is not always given. Where it is, it says once, few, many or a class for expanded clones.

TRBV18	TRBJ2-1	.	.	CASSPPSGGASKFF	TGTGCCAGCTCACCACCTAGCGGTGGGGCTTCTAAGTTCTTC
TRBV11-2	TRBJ2-7	TRBD2	once	CASSSGGTSLYEQYF	TGTGCCAGCAGCTCCGGCGGGACTAGTCTCTACGAGCAGTACTTC
TRBV5-1	TRBJ1-3	TRBD1	.	CASSERPGQGASGNTIYF	TGCGCCAGCAGCGAAAGACCCGGACAGGGGGCTTCTGGAAACACCATATATTTT
TRBV7-2	TRBJ2-7	TRBD2	.	CASSLGGYVSEQYF	TGTGCCAGCAGCCTCGGGGGGTATGTCAGCGAGCAGTACTTC
TRBV5-1	TRBJ2-7	.	.	CASSLEGVEQYF	TGCGCCAGCAGCTTGGAAGGGGTCGAGCAGTACTTC
TRBV5-1	TRBJ2-2	TRBD1	.	CASSLWTGVNTGELFF	TGCGCCAGCAGCTTGTGGACAGGGGTTAACACCGGGGAGCTGTTTTTT
TRBV10-3	TRBJ2-3	TRBD2	.	CAISESVAGGRDTQYF	TGTGCCATCAGTGAGTCGGTGGCGGGGGGAAGAGATACGCAGTATTTT
TRBV29-1	TRBJ2-3	.	.	CSVWKPGDTQYF	TGCAGCGTATGGAAACCAGGAGATACGCAGTATTTT
TRBV7-9	TRBJ1-4	.	.	CASSRMTSGEKLFF	TGTGCCAGCAGCCGTATGACTAGCGGCGAAAAACTGTTTTTT
TRBV9	TRBJ1-1	.	.	CASSATALNTEAFF	TGTGCCAGCAGCGCAACAGCGTTGAACACTGAAGCTTTCTTT
TRBV5-1	TRBJ2-7	.	once	CASSLGPGSHYEQYF	TGCGCCAGCAGCTTGGGCCCCGGGTCCCACTACGAGCAGTACTTC
TRBV4-2	TRBJ1-5	.	few	CASNPGGSNQPQHF	TGTGCCAGCAACCCGGGAGGGAGCAATCAGCCCCAGCATTTT
TRBV4-1	TRBJ1-4	.	.	CASSPPPGGLIEKLFF	TGCGCCAGCAGCCCCCCGCCGGGAGGGTTGATCGAAAAACTGTTTTTT
TRBV15	TRBJ1-1	.	.	CATSRDPREATEAFF	TGTGCCACCAGCAGAGATCCTAGGGAGGCCACTGAAGCTTTCTTT
TRBV5-1	TRBJ2-1	.	once	CASSSDGSSYNEQFF	TGCGCCAGCAGCTCCGACGGGAGCTCCTACAATGAGCAGTTCTTC
TRBV2	TRBJ1-1	.	.	CAMGGEGDTEAFF	TGTGCCATGGGGGGGGAGGGCGACACTGAAGCTTTCTTT
TRBV28	TRBJ2-7	.	.	CASSWGSYEQYF	TGTGCCAGCAGTTGGGGCAGCTACGAGCAGTACTTC
TRBV4-1	TRBJ2-7	.	.	CASTLEGGGIYEQYF	TGCGCCAGCACCCTTGAGGGAGGGGGCATCTACGAGCAGTACTTC
TRBV11-3	TRBJ2-1	TRBD1	.	CASSLDQRGLWNEQFF	TGTGCCAGCAGCTTAGATCAGAGGGGGCTATGGAATGAGCAGTTCTTC
TRBV2	TRBJ2-7	.	.	CASIDGAAGPYEQYF	TGTGCCAGCATCGATGGAGCCGCCGGTCCCTACGAGCAGTACTTC
TRBV7-2	TRBJ1-2	TRBD1	.	CASSPPGQTLYGYTF	TGTGCCAGCAGCCCTCCGGGACAGACCCTCTATGGCTACACCTTC
TRBV20-1	TRBJ1-1	TRBD1	few	CSARDKTGGPF	TGCAGTGCTAGAGATAAGACAGGGGGCCCCTTT
TRBV11-2	TRBJ2-5	.	.	CASSLEPGFRQETQYF	TGTGCCAGCAGCTTAGAGCCAGGTTTTAGGCAAGAGACCCAGTACTTC
TRBV2	TRBJ1-6	.	.	CASSGPGSYNSPLHF	TGTGCCAGCAGTGGGCCAGGTTCCTATAATTCACCCCTCCACTTT
TRBV6-5	TRBJ1-6	.	.	CASSLAGRGNSPLHF	TGTGCCAGCAGCTTGGCCGGCAGAGGTAATTCACCCCTCCACTTT
TRBV25-1	TRBJ2-5	TRBD1	.	CASSELKTGGYQETQYF	TGTGCCAGCAGTGAATTAAAGACAGGGGGCTATCAAGAGACCCAGTACTTC
TRBV2	TRBJ2-4	TRBD1	.	CASSVDRGAKNIQYF	TGTGCCAGCAGTGTGGACAGGGGAGCCAAAAACATTCAGTACTTC
TRBV29-1	TRBJ1-6	TRBD1	.	CSVADRVGSPLHF	TGCAGCGTTGCGGACAGGGTTGGATCACCCCTCCACTTT
TRBV27	TRBJ2-3	.	.	CASSPPAGVLADTQYF	TGTGCCAGCAGTCCCCCCGCCGGGGTTCTTGCAGATACGCAGTATTTT
TRBV10-3	TRBJ1-2	.	.	CAISSRTDGGYTF	TGTGCCATCAGTTCACGGACAGATGGAGGCTACACCTTC
TRBV6-1	TRBJ2-5	TRBD1	.	CASSEDRGRETQYF	TGTGCCAGCAGTGAAGACAGGGGGCGGGAGACCCAGTACTTC
TRBV5-1	TRBJ2-7	TRBD1	.	CASSLVGTANYEQYF	TGCGCCAGCAGCTTGGTCGGGACAGCCAACTACGAGCAGTACTTC
TRBV11-2	TRBJ2-2	.	.	CASSLAGGNTGELFF	TGTGCCAGCAGCTTAGCTGGGGGCAACACCGGGGAGCTGTTTTTT
TRBV7-2	TRBJ1-3	.	.	CASSPWQSGNTIYF	TGTGCCAGCAGCCCCTGGCAATCTGGAAACACCATATATTTT
TRBV9	TRBJ2-5	.	.	CASSVGRQQQETQYF	TGTGCCAGCAGCGTCGGTCGACAGCAACAAGAGACCCAGTACTTC
TRBV2	TRBJ2-1	.	.	CASMGGGGYNEQFF	TGTGCCAGCATGGGGGGCGGGGGTTACAATGAGCAGTTCTTC
TRBV5-6	TRBJ2-2	.	few	CASSLDVGRIIGELFF	TGTGCCAGCAGCCTGGACGTGGGGCGGATTATCGGGGAGCTGTTTTTT
TRBV5-1	TRBJ2-7	.	.	CASSLASSPKVREQYF	TGCGCCAGCAGCTTGGCCTCTTCCCCGAAGGTTAGAGAGCAGTACTTC
TRBV10-3	TRBJ1-1	TRBD1	.	CAISESIGGTGSEAFF	TGTGCCATCAGTGAGTCGATTGGCGGGACAGGGAGTGAAGCTTTCTTT
TRBV5-1	TRBJ2-5	TRBD1	.	CASSSRLGQGGETQYF	TGCGCCAGCAGCTCACGATTAGGACAGGGTGGCGAGACCCAGTACTTC
TRBV29-1	TRBJ2-7	TRBD2	.	CSGVGLAGDYEQYF	TGCAGCGGGGTGGGGCTAGCGGGGGACTACGAGCAGTACTTC
TRBV7-6	TRBJ1-6	.	.	CASSKLPGENSPLHF	TGTGCCAGCAGCAAACTACCGGGAGAGAATTCACCCCTCCACTTT
TRBV7-8	TRBJ2-7	.	.	CASSLVPKGNYEQYF	TGTGCCAGCAGCTTAGTCCCAAAGGGCAACTACGAGCAGTACTTC
TRBV15	TRBJ1-4	.	.	CATSRDSLVIRNEKLFF	TGTGCCACCAGCAGAGATAGCCTTGTAATCCGGAATGAAAAACTGTTTTTT
TRBV5-1	TRBJ1-1	.	.	CASSLGGQNTEAFF	TGCGCCAGCAGCTTGGGGGGTCAGAACACTGAAGCTTTCTTT
TRBV19	TRBJ1-4	.	.	CASNPRGGKLFF	TGTGCCAGTAACCCACGAGGTGGAAAACTGTTTTTT
TRBV7-9	TRBJ2-3	TRBD2	.	CASSKMSGGAGTDTQYF	TGTGCCAGCAGCAAAATGAGCGGGGGGGCCGGGACAGATACGCAGTATTTT
TRBV9	TRBJ2-1	TRBD2	.	CASSGSGGANEQFF	TGTGCCAGCAGCGGTAGCGGGGGGGCAAATGAGCAGTTCTTC
TRBV28	TRBJ2-7	.	few	CASSSHREGSYEQYF	TGTGCCAGCAGTTCCCATCGCGAGGGATCCTACGAGCAGTACTTC
TRBV7-9	TRBJ1-1	TRBD1	.	CASSLAEAGQEAFF	TGTGCCAGCAGCTTAGCGGAGGCGGGACAGGAAGCTTTCTTT
TRBV23-1	TRBJ2-3	TRBD1	once	CASSWLDRGRTDTQYF	TGCGCCAGCAGTTGGCTGGACAGGGGGCGGACAGATACGCAGTATTTT
TRBV5-1	TRBJ2-7	TRBD1	.	CASSLGDRAHEQYF	TGCGCCAGCAGCTTGGGAGACAGGGCCCACGAGCAGTACTTC
TRBV5-1	TRBJ2-7	TRBD1	.	CASSLLQGPSNEQYF	TGCGCCAGCAGCTTGTTACAGGGGCCTTCGAACGAGCAGTACTTC
TRBV14	TRBJ1-1	.	.	CASSQRLAPGTEAFF	TGTGCCAGCAGCCAACGTCTGGCCCCGGGGACTGAAGCTTTCTTT
TRBV5-1	TRBJ1-5	TRBD1	.	CASSIQGGQPQHF	TGCGCCAGCAGCATACAGGGGGGTCAGCCCCAGCATTTT